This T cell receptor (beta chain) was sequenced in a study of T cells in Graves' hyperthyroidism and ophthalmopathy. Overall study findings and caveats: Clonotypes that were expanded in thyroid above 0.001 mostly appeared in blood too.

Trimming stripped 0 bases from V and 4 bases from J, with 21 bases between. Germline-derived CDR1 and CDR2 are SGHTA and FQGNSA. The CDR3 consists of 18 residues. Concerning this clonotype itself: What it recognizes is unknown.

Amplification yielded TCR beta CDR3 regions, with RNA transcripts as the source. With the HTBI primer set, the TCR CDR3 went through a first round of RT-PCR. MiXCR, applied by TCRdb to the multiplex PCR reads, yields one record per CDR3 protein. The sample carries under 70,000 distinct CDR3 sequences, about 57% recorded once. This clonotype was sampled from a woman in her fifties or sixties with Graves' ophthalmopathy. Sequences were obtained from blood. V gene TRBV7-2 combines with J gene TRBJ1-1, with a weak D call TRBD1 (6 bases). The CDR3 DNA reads TGTGCCAGCAGCTTAGCCCCTGGGCGGGGTGGGGGCGGCACTGAAGCTTTCTTT. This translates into CASSLAPGRGGGGTEAFF. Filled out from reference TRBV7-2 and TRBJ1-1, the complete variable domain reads GAGVSQSPSNKVTEKGKDVELRCDPISGHTALYWYRQSLGQGLEFLIYFQGNSAPDKSGLPSDRFSAERTGGSVSTLTIQRTQQEDSAVYLCASSLAPGRGGGGTEAFFGQGTRLTVV.